The 14 T cell receptor beta chains presented below share a single source sample, sequenced in a study of T cell responses to AZD1222 COVID-19 vaccine (dated by TCRdb to 2020 to 2023). In the paper's terms, the time point label means: about 28 days (+/-7) after the second vaccine dose. The library was obtained by the immunoSEQ multiplex PCR assay. Held by TCRdb, this immuneACCESS table contains in-frame sequences only and omits some clones. Under half of the omission traces to an unresolved V gene where checked; the cause of the rest is unknown. The sample data list 100,000 or so clones, and 75% to 95% of these were observed just once. The ten largest clones take up around 10% of the sample. Material: peripheral blood, obtained 28 days after the second AZD1222 dose. All receptors derive from an adult who received the AZD1222 COVID-19 vaccine.

The chain carries TRBV5-1 and TRBJ1-6, with TRBD1 matching over 7 bases. From germline, CDR1 is SGHRS and CDR2 YFSETQ. This CDR3 has 15 residues. Trimming cost V 4 bases and J 8 bases; bases outside gene matches: 9. The chain's CDR3 is CASSPGTASDSPLHF. In nucleotides, the CDR3 is TGCGCCAGCAGCCCCGGGACAGCTTCAGATTCACCCCTCCACTTT.

The V gene is TRBV30, the J gene TRBJ1-1, with D unclear. Germline CDR1 reads GTSNPN; CDR2 reads SVGIG (reference sequence). The V and J ends lost 0 bases and 1 base respectively, with 9 bases between them. The length of the CDR3 is 14 residues. CDR3 DNA sequence: TGTGCCTGGAGTGTAGCTGAGGGGAACACTGAAGCTTTCTTT. Translating gives CAWSVAEGNTEAFF.

This clone was detected only a few times. Other nucleotide sequences from this sample produce the same CDR3. This sequence joins TRBV5-1 and TRBJ1-1, with D hard to call. This CDR3 contains 12 residues. The ends were cut back, 3 bases at V and 1 base at J, with 4 bases in the middle. The germline V gene encodes CDR1 SGHRS and CDR2 YFSETQ. CDR3 sequence reads: CASSSGNTEAFF. CDR3 in DNA: TGCGCCAGCAGCTCCGGGAACACTGAAGCTTTCTTT.

This sequence joins TRBV12-5 and TRBJ1-6, with 9 bases matching TRBD1. V dropped 5 bases and J dropped 9; count of bases not matched to a gene: 5. The germline V gene has CDR1 LGHNT and CDR2 FRNRAP. The CDR3 is made up of 14 amino acids. The CDR3 loop is CASGLGQGRSPLHF. The CDR3 DNA reads as TGTGCTAGTGGTCTCGGACAGGGGCGTTCACCCCTCCACTTT. The whole variable domain, filled in from reference TRBV12-5 and TRBJ1-6, reads DARVTQTPRHKVTEMGQEVTMRCQPILGHNTVFWYRQTMMQGLELLAYFRNRAPLDDSGMPKDRFSAEMPDATLATLKIQPSEPRDSAVYFCASGLGQGRSPLHFGNGTRLTVT.

This chain uses TRBV10-2 with TRBJ2-1; 8 nucleotides agree with TRBD2. In germline, CDR1 is WSHSY, CDR2 SAAADI. The CDR3 is 14 residues long. After removal of 4 bases from V and 8 bases from J, the junction contained 7 bases not matched to a gene. The DNA for the CDR3 is TGCGCCAGCAGTGGGGCGGGGGGTCGATATGAGCAGTTCTTC. Protein sequence: CASSGAGGRYEQFF.

The chain's CDR3 is CASSVGTGFEQYF. The CDR3 coding sequence is TGTGCCAGTAGTGTCGGGACAGGGTTTGAGCAGTACTTC. The chain recombines TRBV19 with TRBJ2-7; 9 positions agree with TRBD1. The V gene end was trimmed by 5 bases and the J gene end by 7 bases; junction bases not matched to a gene: 6. The V gene's germline CDR1 is LNHDA and CDR2 SQIVND (reference sequence). The CDR3 is 13 amino acids.

This chain links TRBV6-5 with TRBJ1-5; 7 nucleotides align to TRBD1. Looked up from germline, CDR1 is MNHEY and CDR2 is SVGAGI. The CDR3 consists of 15 residues. J lost 6 bases, V lost 4 bases, and 9 bases had no gene match. In DNA form, the CDR3 reads TGTGCCAGCAGTTCCCGACAGGGTAGGACTCAGCCCCAGCATTTT. This translates into CASSSRQGRTQPQHF.

The chain carries TRBV15 and TRBJ1-4; 9 positions match TRBD1. The ends lost 3 bases at V and 7 bases at J; junction bases unmatched: 3. CDR3 length equals 14 residues. CDR1 is LNHNV, CDR2 YYDKDF, per germline (reference sequence). CDR3 residues: CATSRGTGLEKLFF. The CDR3 DNA follows: TGTGCCACCAGCAGGGGGACAGGGCTTGAAAAACTGTTTTTT. Full variable domain (remainder filled in from reference TRBV15 and TRBJ1-4): DAMVIQNPRYQVTQFGKPVTLSCSQTLNHNVMYWYQQKSSQAPKLLFHYYDKDFNNEADTPDNFQSRRPNTSFCFLDIRSPGLGDTAMYLCATSRGTGLEKLFFGSGTQLSVL.

The genes are TRBV7-6 and TRBJ1-5; D remains unclear. The CDR3 length is 15 residues. V gave up 0 bases and J gave up 0 bases, with 6 bases separating them. Germline-derived CDR1 and CDR2 are SGHVS and FNYEAQ. This chain's CDR3 is CASSLAGNSNQPQHF. CDR3 nucleotide sequence: TGTGCCAGCAGCTTAGCAGGAAATAGCAATCAGCCCCAGCATTTT.

The chain links TRBV3-1 (or the pseudogene TRBV3-2) to TRBJ2-5, with D unclear. The V gene's germline CDR1 is LGHDT and CDR2 YNNKEL (reference sequence). The CDR3 has 11 residues. Between the trimmed V and J ends, which lost 6 bases and 4 bases, there was a span of 6 bases. CDR3 in amino acids: CASSGRETQYF. In DNA form, the CDR3 reads TGTGCCAGCAGTGGCCGAGAGACCCAGTACTTC.

The gene calls are TRBV7-3 and TRBJ2-2; maybe TRBD1 (5 bases). CDR3 size: 15 residues. Germline values: CDR1 SGHTA, CDR2 FQGTGA. The V gene lost 0 bases and the J gene lost 2 bases, with 7 bases spanning the gap. The CDR3 nucleotides read TGTGCCAGCAGCTTAACCAGGGAAAACACCGGGGAGCTGTTTTTT. Amino acids: CASSLTRENTGELFF.

This clone was counted a single time. The sample holds other DNA sequences that translate to the same CDR3. The rearrangement links TRBV27 to TRBJ1-1, with D unresolved. The germline V gene encodes CDR1 MNHEY and CDR2 SMNVEV (reference sequence). Trimming took 2 bases from V and 5 from J, leaving 9 bases between them. The CDR3 runs 13 residues. CDR3 protein: CASSLGGGTEAFF. As DNA, the CDR3 is TGTGCCAGCAGTTTAGGCGGTGGGACTGAAGCTTTCTTT.

V is TRBV27 and J is TRBJ2-2, with 15 positions matching TRBD2. V was pared by 1 base and J by 6 bases, with 9 bases of the junction left unmatched. The CDR3 totals 19 residues. From germline, CDR1 is MNHEY and CDR2 SMNVEV (reference sequence). The CDR3 nucleotides read TGTGCCAGCAGTTTATTCGGACTAGCGGGAGGGTTGCGTTCCGGGGAGCTGTTTTTT. Translating it yields CASSLFGLAGGLRSGELFF.

The chain couples TRBV7-9 to TRBJ1-1, with D unresolved. Per the germline V gene, CDR1 is SEHNR and CDR2 is FQNEAQ (reference sequence). The ends were cut back, 5 bases at V and 6 bases at J, with 10 bases in the middle. CDR3 length equals 12 residues. The CDR3 reads CASSPSGPEAFF. The CDR3 DNA reads as TGTGCCAGCAGCCCCTCGGGCCCTGAAGCTTTCTTT.